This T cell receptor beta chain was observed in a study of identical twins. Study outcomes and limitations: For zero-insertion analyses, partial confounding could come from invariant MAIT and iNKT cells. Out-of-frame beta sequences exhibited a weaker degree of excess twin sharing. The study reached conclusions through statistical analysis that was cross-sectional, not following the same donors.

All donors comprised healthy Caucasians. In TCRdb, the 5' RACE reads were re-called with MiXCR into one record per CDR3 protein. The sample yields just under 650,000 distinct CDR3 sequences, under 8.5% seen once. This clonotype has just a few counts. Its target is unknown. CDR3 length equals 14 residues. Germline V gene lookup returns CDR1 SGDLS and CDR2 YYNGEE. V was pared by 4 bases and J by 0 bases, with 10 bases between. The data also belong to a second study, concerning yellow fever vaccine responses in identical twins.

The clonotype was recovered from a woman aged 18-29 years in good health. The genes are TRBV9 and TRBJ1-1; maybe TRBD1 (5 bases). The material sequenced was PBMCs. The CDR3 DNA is TGTGCCAGCAGCCGGGGCAGCCTGAACACTGAAGCTTTCTTT. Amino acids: CASSRGSLNTEAFF.